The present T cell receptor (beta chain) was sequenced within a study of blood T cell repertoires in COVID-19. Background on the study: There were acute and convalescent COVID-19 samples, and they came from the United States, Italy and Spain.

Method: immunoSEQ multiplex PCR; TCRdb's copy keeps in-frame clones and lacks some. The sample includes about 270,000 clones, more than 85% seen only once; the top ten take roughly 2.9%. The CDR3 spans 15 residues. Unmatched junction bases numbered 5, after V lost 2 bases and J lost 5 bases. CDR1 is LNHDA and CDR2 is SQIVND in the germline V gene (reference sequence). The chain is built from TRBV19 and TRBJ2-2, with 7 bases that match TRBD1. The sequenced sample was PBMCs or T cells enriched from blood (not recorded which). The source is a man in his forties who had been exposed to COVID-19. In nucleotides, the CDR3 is TGTGCCAGTAGTATATACGAGGGGGCAACCGGGGAGCTGTTTTTT. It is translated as CASSIYEGATGELFF.